The source of this T cell receptor beta chain is a study of STAT5B mutations in CD4+ large granular lymphocyte leukemia. The study, taken as a whole, reports: Main leukemic clonotypes were patient-specific, but 25% appeared at low frequency elsewhere.

The assay was immunoSEQ multiplex PCR, and TCRdb's table has in-frame clones only and misses some. The sample includes about 33,000 clones, about 74% of them seen just once. Per the germline V gene, CDR1 is WSHSY and CDR2 is SAAADI. The CDR3 sequence is 13 residues long. V lost 0 bases to trimming and J lost 3 bases, with 6 bases between them. As for this clone: Its antigen is unknown.

This TCR was sampled from a human donor in good health. The material sequenced was CD4+ T cells from blood buffy coats. The gene calls are TRBV10-2 and TRBJ2-7; D ambiguous. DNA of the CDR3: TGCGCCAGCAGTGAGTCGGTAAGCTACGAGCAGTACTTC. Translating gives CASSESVSYEQYF.